This T cell receptor (beta chain) came from a study of CD8+CD57+ T cells in acquired aplastic anemia. Trimming left V 6 bases short and J 5 bases short, with 19 bases between. The germline gives CDR1 SNHLY, CDR2 FYNNEI. The CDR3 spans 15 residues. Overall study results and limits: The study identified 25 to 30 CD8+ CDR3 sequences shared by patients and controls.

As to this clonotype: The antigen is undetermined.

CDR3 and TCR beta VDJ profiling relied on genomic DNA as the template. A single record per CDR3 protein comes from TCRdb applying MiXCR to the reads. The sample has 150,000 or so distinct CDR3 sequences, around 60% seen once; the top ten hold 45% to 55%. The source is a human donor in good health. The specimen sequenced was sorted CD4+, CD8+, or CD8+CD57+ T cells (not recorded which) from PBMCs. This chain connects TRBV2 to TRBJ2-5; D remains unclear. The CDR3 reads CASSSVSSGGETQYF. CDR3 in DNA: TGTGCCAGCAGCTCTGTCTCCTCGGGTGGGGAGACCCAGTACTTC.